Following are 6 T cell receptor beta chains from one sample sequenced in a study of cytomegalovirus exposure and HLA in healthy donors. PCR primers comprised 60 Vbeta and 13 Jbeta primers. Clones were read by immunoSEQ multiplex PCR, and TCRdb kept only the in-frame ones, dropping some. The sample has about 92,000 clones, approximately 81% seen once. Sequences were obtained from PBMCs. These receptors were collected from a girl aged 2 to 10 in good health and CMV-seropositive.

The genes are TRBV28 and TRBJ2-3; D might be TRBD1 (5 bases). Germline V gene sequence: CDR1 MDHEN, CDR2 SYDVKM. Between the trimmed V and J ends, which lost 2 bases and 2 bases, there was a span of 11 bases. The CDR3 runs 15 residues. The CDR3 coding sequence is TGTGCCAGCAGTTTAACAGGAGCTTCCACAGATACGCAGTATTTT. Translating gives CASSLTGASTDTQYF.

A few counts support this clone. The CDR3 bases are TGTGCCAGCAGCCAAGGGCAGGGAATCTATGGCTACACCTTC. Residues: CASSQGQGIYGYTF. The J gene is TRBJ1-2, the V gene TRBV16, with a possible D match to TRBD1 (5 bases). Germline V gives CDR1 KGHSY, CDR2 FQNENV. The V end lost 2 bases, the J end lost 4 bases, and 11 bases lay between the germline ends. The CDR3 runs to 14 residues.

V and J are TRBV4-1 and TRBJ2-1; 9 positions agree with TRBD2. The CDR3 is 17 residues long. With V trimmed by 1 base and J by 6 bases, 10 bases remained unmatched. Germline lookup yields CDR1 MGHRA and CDR2 YSYEKL. CDR3 residues: CASSQGVAGVLGNEQFF. The CDR3 region has the DNA TGCGCCAGCAGCCAAGGGGTAGCGGGAGTGCTTGGCAATGAGCAGTTCTTC.

The V and J genes are TRBV7-2 and TRBJ2-5; the match to TRBD2 covers 8 bases. This CDR3 comprises 14 residues. Trimming removed 1 base from V and 2 bases from J; junction bases left unmatched: 0. Germline lookup yields CDR1 SGHTA and CDR2 FQGNSA. The CDR3 region has the DNA TGTGCCAGCAGCTTAGGCGGGAGGCAAGAGACCCAGTACTTC. This encodes CASSLGGRQETQYF.

The chain joins TRBV9 to TRBJ1-1; no definite D call. Trimming removed 4 bases from V and 1 base from J, with 11 bases in between. The CDR3 spans 14 residues. CDR1 is SGDLS and CDR2 is YYNGEE in the germline V gene. CDR3 amino acids: CASSTYDKNTEAFF. The CDR3 region has the DNA TGTGCCAGCAGCACCTACGACAAGAACACTGAAGCTTTCTTT.

The chain employs TRBV7-2 and TRBJ2-2, with TRBD2 matching 8 bases. The length of the CDR3 is 15 residues. Trimming took 5 bases from V and 4 from J; bases not matched to a gene: 6. Germline lookup yields CDR1 SGHTA and CDR2 FQGNSA. CDR3 amino acids: CASSREGRGTGELFF. The CDR3 DNA reads TGTGCCAGCAGCCGGGAGGGTCGAGGCACCGGGGAGCTGTTTTTT.